This is a list of T cell receptor beta chains from one sample in a study of blood T cells in healthy people across ages. One entry per CDR3 protein, called by TCRdb with MiXCR from the 5' RACE reads. The sample carries 2 million or so distinct CDR3 sequences, less than 50% recorded once. Sequencing was done on a sample of blood. These receptors were collected from a woman between 40 and 50 years old in good health. Each CDR3 is given with its conserved first and last residue. A D gene is named only where the DNA matches it firmly. Clone size is stated in some rows and not others, as once, few, many or a class when expanded.

v_gene: TRBV15; d_gene: NA; j_gene: TRBJ2-5; abundance: many; CDR3aa: CATSRGQETQYF; CDR3nt: TGTGCCACCAGCAGAGGCCAAGAGACCCAGTACTTC
v_gene: TRBV27; d_gene: NA; j_gene: TRBJ1-1; abundance: NA; CDR3aa: CASSPPPGRLDTEAFF; CDR3nt: TGTGCCAGCAGTCCCCCTCCCGGCAGGTTGGACACTGAAGCTTTCTTT
v_gene: TRBV28; d_gene: NA; j_gene: TRBJ1-6; abundance: NA; CDR3aa: CASSLGLGQINSPLHF; CDR3nt: TGTGCCAGCAGTTTAGGGCTTGGGCAGATTAATTCACCCCTCCACTTT
v_gene: TRBV3-1; d_gene: TRBD2; j_gene: TRBJ2-7; abundance: NA; CDR3aa: CASSQDRTSGGYEQYF; CDR3nt: TGTGCCAGCAGCCAAGACCGGACTAGCGGGGGCTACGAGCAGTACTTC
v_gene: TRBV7-2; d_gene: NA; j_gene: TRBJ2-2; abundance: NA; CDR3aa: CASSLRYTGELFF; CDR3nt: TGTGCCAGCAGCTTGAGATACACCGGGGAGCTGTTTTTT
v_gene: TRBV7-9; d_gene: NA; j_gene: TRBJ2-1; abundance: NA; CDR3aa: CASSSRIRGNRSYNEQFF; CDR3nt: TGTGCCAGCAGCTCCCGTATTCGGGGAAACCGCTCCTACAATGAGCAGTTCTTC
v_gene: TRBV10-3; d_gene: NA; j_gene: TRBJ1-5; abundance: NA; CDR3aa: CAISEAGLNQPQHF; CDR3nt: TGTGCCATCAGTGAGGCAGGACTAAATCAGCCCCAGCATTTT
v_gene: TRBV20-1; d_gene: TRBD2; j_gene: TRBJ2-1; abundance: NA; CDR3aa: CSARKGRTSGSFSNEQFF; CDR3nt: TGCAGTGCTAGAAAGGGGAGGACTAGCGGGAGTTTTTCCAATGAGCAGTTCTTC
v_gene: TRBV4-3; d_gene: NA; j_gene: TRBJ2-7; abundance: NA; CDR3aa: CASSQEKATTYEQYF; CDR3nt: TGCGCCAGCAGCCAAGAAAAGGCCACCACCTACGAGCAGTACTTC
v_gene: TRBV7-2; d_gene: TRBD1; j_gene: TRBJ1-2; abundance: NA; CDR3aa: CASSSRQGNNYGYTF; CDR3nt: TGTGCCAGCAGCTCACGACAGGGAAATAACTATGGCTACACCTTC
v_gene: TRBV11-2; d_gene: TRBD2; j_gene: TRBJ2-5; abundance: NA; CDR3aa: CASSFYRTSAETQYF; CDR3nt: TGTGCCAGCAGCTTCTATCGCACTAGCGCGGAGACCCAGTACTTC
v_gene: TRBV6-5; d_gene: NA; j_gene: TRBJ2-7; abundance: few; CDR3aa: CASSYSSLGTTYEQYF; CDR3nt: TGTGCCAGCAGTTACTCCTCATTGGGAACAACCTACGAGCAGTACTTC
v_gene: TRBV20-1; d_gene: NA; j_gene: TRBJ1-2; abundance: few; CDR3aa: CSAIKANGPNYGYTF; CDR3nt: TGCAGTGCCATTAAGGCCAACGGACCTAACTATGGCTACACCTTC
v_gene: TRBV6-5; d_gene: NA; j_gene: TRBJ1-2; abundance: NA; CDR3aa: CASSQGSGYYGYTF; CDR3nt: TGTGCCAGCAGCCAGGGGTCGGGTTACTATGGCTACACCTTC
v_gene: TRBV29-1; d_gene: NA; j_gene: TRBJ1-2; abundance: NA; CDR3aa: CSVVGMGRSYGYTF; CDR3nt: TGCAGCGTTGTAGGGATGGGAAGGAGCTATGGCTACACCTTC
v_gene: TRBV7-9; d_gene: NA; j_gene: TRBJ2-6; abundance: few; CDR3aa: CASSLLGFPGANVLTF; CDR3nt: TGTGCCAGCAGCTTGTTAGGGTTTCCTGGGGCCAACGTCCTGACTTTC
v_gene: TRBV6-1; d_gene: NA; j_gene: TRBJ2-7; abundance: NA; CDR3aa: CASSATGTNYEQYF; CDR3nt: TGTGCCAGCAGTGCCACAGGGACCAACTACGAGCAGTACTTC
v_gene: TRBV28; d_gene: NA; j_gene: TRBJ1-2; abundance: NA; CDR3aa: CASSLSGPSPLYGYTF; CDR3nt: TGTGCCAGCAGTTTATCGGGCCCCTCCCCGCTCTATGGCTACACCTTC
v_gene: TRBV4-1; d_gene: NA; j_gene: TRBJ2-7; abundance: few; CDR3aa: CASSQVGGNEQYF; CDR3nt: TGCGCCAGCAGCCAAGTTGGTGGTAACGAGCAGTACTTC
v_gene: TRBV6-2/TRBV6-3; d_gene: NA; j_gene: TRBJ1-5; abundance: NA; CDR3aa: CASTQPWGNQPQHF; CDR3nt: TGTGCCAGCACTCAACCGTGGGGCAATCAGCCCCAGCATTTT
v_gene: TRBV20-1; d_gene: TRBD1; j_gene: TRBJ2-1; abundance: few; CDR3aa: CSLIRPGGRDNEQFF; CDR3nt: TGCAGCCTCATCCGGCCAGGGGGCAGGGACAATGAGCAGTTCTTC
v_gene: TRBV19; d_gene: TRBD1; j_gene: TRBJ1-1; abundance: few; CDR3aa: CASSGPGQANTEAFF; CDR3nt: TGTGCCAGTAGTGGACCGGGACAGGCAAACACTGAAGCTTTCTTT
v_gene: TRBV28; d_gene: NA; j_gene: TRBJ2-7; abundance: NA; CDR3aa: CASSFPRVPYEQYF; CDR3nt: TGTGCCAGCAGTTTCCCTAGGGTCCCCTACGAGCAGTACTTC
v_gene: TRBV28; d_gene: NA; j_gene: TRBJ2-7; abundance: NA; CDR3aa: CASSIGTTELGEQYF; CDR3nt: TGTGCCAGCAGTATCGGGACAACGGAACTCGGCGAGCAGTACTTC
v_gene: TRBV7-2; d_gene: NA; j_gene: TRBJ1-5; abundance: NA; CDR3aa: CASSRRQDYQPQHF; CDR3nt: TGTGCCAGCAGCCGCCGACAGGATTATCAGCCCCAGCATTTT
v_gene: TRBV15; d_gene: NA; j_gene: TRBJ1-2; abundance: NA; CDR3aa: CATSRVGTSLNYGYTF; CDR3nt: TGTGCCACCAGCAGAGTCGGGACGTCTCTCAACTATGGCTACACCTTC
v_gene: TRBV20-1; d_gene: NA; j_gene: TRBJ1-2; abundance: NA; CDR3aa: CSARGDSLLNYGYTF; CDR3nt: TGCAGTGCTAGAGGAGACAGCTTACTTAACTATGGCTACACCTTC
v_gene: TRBV7-2; d_gene: NA; j_gene: TRBJ1-2; abundance: few; CDR3aa: CASSLDLGETYGYTF; CDR3nt: TGTGCCAGCAGCTTAGATCTGGGCGAAACTTATGGCTACACCTTC
v_gene: TRBV28; d_gene: NA; j_gene: TRBJ1-1; abundance: NA; CDR3aa: CASSLRRQLNTEAFF; CDR3nt: TGTGCCAGCAGTTTAAGGCGGCAGCTGAACACTGAAGCTTTCTTT
v_gene: TRBV6-2/TRBV6-3; d_gene: NA; j_gene: TRBJ2-7; abundance: NA; CDR3aa: CASSYLRLPSYEQYF; CDR3nt: TGTGCCAGCAGTTACTTACGGTTACCCTCCTACGAGCAGTACTTC
v_gene: TRBV7-6; d_gene: TRBD1; j_gene: TRBJ2-5; abundance: NA; CDR3aa: CASGAGTGLDGQYF; CDR3nt: TGTGCCAGCGGCGCTGGGACAGGGCTGGACGGGCAGTACTTC
v_gene: TRBV27; d_gene: NA; j_gene: TRBJ1-2; abundance: few; CDR3aa: CASSEGVGYTF; CDR3nt: TGTGCCAGCAGCGAGGGGGTCGGCTACACCTTC
v_gene: TRBV29-1; d_gene: NA; j_gene: TRBJ1-5; abundance: NA; CDR3aa: CSVTTLVAQHF; CDR3nt: TGCAGCGTTACCACTTTGGTGGCCCAGCATTTT
v_gene: TRBV30; d_gene: TRBD1; j_gene: TRBJ2-7; abundance: NA; CDR3aa: CAWGAGTGGYEQYF; CDR3nt: TGTGCCTGGGGAGCCGGGACAGGGGGTTACGAGCAGTACTTC
v_gene: TRBV5-6; d_gene: NA; j_gene: TRBJ2-5; abundance: few; CDR3aa: CASSRTEGTQYF; CDR3nt: TGTGCCAGCAGCCGGACAGAGGGGACCCAGTACTTC
v_gene: TRBV4-3; d_gene: NA; j_gene: TRBJ1-6; abundance: few; CDR3aa: CASSLGTNSPLHF; CDR3nt: TGCGCCAGCAGCCTGGGGACGAATTCACCCCTCCACTTT
v_gene: TRBV3-1; d_gene: TRBD1; j_gene: TRBJ1-2; abundance: NA; CDR3aa: CASSQGSKTGRGYTF; CDR3nt: TGTGCCAGCAGCCAGGGCAGCAAGACAGGGCGGGGCTACACCTTC
v_gene: TRBV6-2/TRBV6-3; d_gene: NA; j_gene: TRBJ2-5; abundance: NA; CDR3aa: CASSSPRRLLGETQYF; CDR3nt: TGTGCCAGCAGCTCCCCTCGACGTCTACTCGGTGAGACCCAGTACTTC
v_gene: TRBV27; d_gene: NA; j_gene: TRBJ2-1; abundance: NA; CDR3aa: CASSLAGLQYEQFF; CDR3nt: TGTGCCAGCAGTTTAGCGGGACTGCAGTATGAGCAGTTCTTC